This TCR beta chain is drawn from a study of blood T cell repertoires in COVID-19. Overall study context: Researchers got acute and convalescent COVID-19 samples from the United States, Italy and Spain. PBMCs, B-cell-depleted T cells, or T cells were the source of the cDNA or gDNA that made up the material.

This clone appeared a few times. J was trimmed by 8 bases and V by 6 bases; bases with no gene match: 15. The CDR3 loop spans 15 amino acids. Germline CDR1 and CDR2: MNHEY and SVGAGI. Study processing details: By means of reference gene primer amplification, nucleated cell counts were estimated. TCRdb's table, derived via immunoSEQ multiplex PCR, lists solely in-frame clones and lacks some. The DNA gave D and trimming, while V, J and clone size come from that table. Among tens of thousands of clones listed, 70% to 80% were seen once. The clonotype comes from a human donor in a cohort sampled during active COVID-19. What was sequenced was peripheral blood. J is TRBJ1-2 and V is TRBV6-5, with TRBD1 matching over 7 bases. The CDR3 protein is CASRPGGGGGGGYTF. The CDR3 nucleotides are TGTGCCAGCAGACCCGGGGGCGGAGGGGGCGGAGGCTACACCTTC.